The clone carrying this TCR beta chain was counted between two and nine times. The target antigen is unknown. The CDR3 length is 14 residues. The V segment lost 6 bases and the J segment 8 bases; nucleotides outside the gene matches: 6. CDR1 is KGHSH, CDR2 LQKENI, per germline. Overall study findings and caveats: Whole repertoires were not studied in the larger cohort, only one V-J beta rearrangement. Tumor memory CD4+ T cell TCR gene usage clustered with blood and lymph node memory CD4+ cells and lymph node naive CD4+ cells.

TCRdb reprocessed the 5' RACE reads via MiXCR and lists one record per CDR3 protein. The table lists 40,000 to 65,000 distinct CDR3 sequences, 24% of them singletons. The sequencing input was tumor-infiltrating naive CD4+ T cells sorted from the breast tumor. Described subset: naive CD4+ T cells, CD4+CD45RA+CD25-. The chain employs TRBV18 and TRBJ1-6; TRBD1 matches at 8 bases. The receptor was derived from a female donor with breast cancer. The CDR3 protein is CASSPGQGDSPLHF. The DNA of the CDR3 is TGTGCCAGCTCGCCAGGACAGGGTGATTCACCCCTCCACTTT.